One and the same sample provided the 7 T cell receptor beta chains below, sequenced in a study of type 1 and type 2 diabetes patients. Amplification started from genomic DNA. Multiplex PCR with 30 forward and 13 reverse primers amplified the TCR beta CDR3. TCRdb used MiXCR to reprocess the multiplex PCR reads, holding one entry per CDR3 protein. The repertoire includes 270,000 or so distinct CDR3 sequences, roughly 44% of them detected once, and approximately 15% sits in the top ten. The sequencing sample was made of peripheral blood mononuclear cells (PBMCs). The receptors here all came from a man aged 18-30 years with type 2 diabetes.

The rearrangement joins TRBV20-1 to TRBJ2-3, with 7 positions matching TRBD1. V shed 6 bases and J 2 bases; nucleotides not matched to a gene: 14. CDR3 length equals 16 residues. CDR1 is DFQATT, CDR2 SNEGSKA, per germline (reference sequence). CDR3 residues: CSALHPNRGLTDTQYF. The CDR3 DNA follows: TGCAGTGCCCTGCACCCGAACAGGGGCCTCACAGATACGCAGTATTTT.

The rearrangement uses TRBV6-6 and TRBJ2-2; D remains unclear. The CDR3 totals 13 residues. V was shortened by 6 bases and J by 4 bases, with 9 bases between the two germline ends. Germline CDR1 and CDR2: MNHNY and SVGAGI (reference sequence). CDR3 protein: CASSPALTGELFF. As DNA, the CDR3 is TGTGCCAGCAGCCCAGCTCTCACCGGGGAGCTGTTTTTT.

CDR3 sequence reads: CASSLGVGRGRSPLHF. The CDR3, as DNA: TGTGCCAGCAGCTTAGGGGTGGGCAGGGGGCGATCACCCCTCCACTTT. The chain combines TRBV2 with TRBJ1-6; 8 bases are shared with TRBD1. Germline assignment: CDR1 SNHLY and CDR2 FYNNEI. J was trimmed by 10 bases and V by 6 bases; bases with no gene match: 14. The CDR3 totals 16 residues.

V gene TRBV30 combines with J gene TRBJ2-1; 8 bases are a match to TRBD2. With 0 bases clipped from V and 8 bases from J, the junction kept 15 bases outside the gene matches. Per the germline V gene, CDR1 is GTSNPN and CDR2 is SVGIG (reference sequence). The CDR3 runs 17 residues. The CDR3 is CAWSVVGLPAGEDEQFF. The CDR3 DNA sequence: TGTGCCTGGAGTGTAGTCGGACTACCAGCGGGAGAGGATGAGCAGTTCTTC.

The rearrangement uses TRBV19 and TRBJ1-1; a weak D match, TRBD1 (6 bases). CDR1 and CDR2 (germline): LNHDA, SQIVND (reference sequence). Trimming left V 5 bases short and J 2 bases short, with 9 bases between. This CDR3 contains 13 residues. The CDR3 protein is CASSDRLNTEAFF. The CDR3, as DNA: TGTGCCAGTAGTGACAGGTTAAACACTGAAGCTTTCTTT.

This clonotype was counted at least ten times. The CDR3 loop reads CASRTGQGRGDEQFF. CDR3 bases: TGTGCCAGCAGAACGGGACAGGGAAGGGGAGATGAGCAGTTCTTC. This sequence joins TRBV2 and TRBJ2-1; 9 nucleotides line up with TRBD1. The CDR3 has 15 amino acids. The V segment lost 6 bases and the J segment 8 bases; nucleotides outside the gene matches: 11. Germline V gene lookup returns CDR1 SNHLY and CDR2 FYNNEI.

As to this clonotype: A much larger clonotype is one base distant, so this may be a read error. This chain joins TRBV15 and TRBJ1-6; D is ambiguous. With 1 base removed from V and 9 bases from J, the gap between germline ends came to 7 bases. The germline V gene encodes CDR1 LNHNV and CDR2 YYDKDF (reference sequence). The CDR3 spans 13 residues. Written as DNA, the CDR3 is TGTGCCACCAGCAGAGGTTCTGGTTCACCCCTCCACTTT. Its protein is CATSRGSGSPLHF.